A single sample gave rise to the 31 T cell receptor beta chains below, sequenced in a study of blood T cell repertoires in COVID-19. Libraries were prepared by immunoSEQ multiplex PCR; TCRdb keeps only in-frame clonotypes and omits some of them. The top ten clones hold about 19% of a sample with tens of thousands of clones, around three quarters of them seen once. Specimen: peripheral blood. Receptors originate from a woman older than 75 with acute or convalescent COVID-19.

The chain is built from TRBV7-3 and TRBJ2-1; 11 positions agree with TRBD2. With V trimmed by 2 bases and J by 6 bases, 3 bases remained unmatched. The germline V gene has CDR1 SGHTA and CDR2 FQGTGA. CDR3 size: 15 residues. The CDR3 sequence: CASSLSSGGFNEQFF. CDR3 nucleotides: TGTGCCAGCAGCTTATCTAGCGGGGGGTTCAATGAGCAGTTCTTC.

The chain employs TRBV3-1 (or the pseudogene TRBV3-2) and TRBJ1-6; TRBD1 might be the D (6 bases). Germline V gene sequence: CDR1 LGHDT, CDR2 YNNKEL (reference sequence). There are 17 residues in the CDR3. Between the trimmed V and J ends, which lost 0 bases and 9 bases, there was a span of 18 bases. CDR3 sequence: CASSQDGAGGWSSPLHF. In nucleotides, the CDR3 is TGTGCCAGCAGCCAAGATGGGGCGGGGGGCTGGAGTTCACCCCTCCACTTT.

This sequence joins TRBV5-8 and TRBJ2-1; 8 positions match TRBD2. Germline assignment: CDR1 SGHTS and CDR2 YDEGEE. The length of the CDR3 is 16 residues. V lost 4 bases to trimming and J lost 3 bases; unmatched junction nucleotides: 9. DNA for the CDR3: TGTGCCAGCAGCGAATACAGCGGGGGTGGCTACAATGAGCAGTTCTTC. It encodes CASSEYSGGGYNEQFF.

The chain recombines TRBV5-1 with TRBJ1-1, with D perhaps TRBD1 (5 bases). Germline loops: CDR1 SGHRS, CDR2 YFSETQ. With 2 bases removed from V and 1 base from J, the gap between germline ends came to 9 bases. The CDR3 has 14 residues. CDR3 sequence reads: CASSLQATNTEAFF. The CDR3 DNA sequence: TGCGCCAGCAGCTTACAGGCGACGAACACTGAAGCTTTCTTT.

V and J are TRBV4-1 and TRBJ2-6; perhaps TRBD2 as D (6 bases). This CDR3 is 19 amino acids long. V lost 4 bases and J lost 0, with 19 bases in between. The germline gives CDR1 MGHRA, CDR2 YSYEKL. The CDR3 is CASSLRPTAGASGANVLTF. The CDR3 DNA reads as TGCGCCAGCAGCCTAAGACCCACAGCGGGTGCCTCTGGGGCCAACGTCCTGACTTTC.

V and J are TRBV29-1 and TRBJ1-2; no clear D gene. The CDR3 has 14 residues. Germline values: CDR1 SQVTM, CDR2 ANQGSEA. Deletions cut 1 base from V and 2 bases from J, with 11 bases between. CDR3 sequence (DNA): TGCAGCGTTGAAGGGGCCAGGTGGAACTATGGCTACACCTTC. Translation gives CSVEGARWNYGYTF.

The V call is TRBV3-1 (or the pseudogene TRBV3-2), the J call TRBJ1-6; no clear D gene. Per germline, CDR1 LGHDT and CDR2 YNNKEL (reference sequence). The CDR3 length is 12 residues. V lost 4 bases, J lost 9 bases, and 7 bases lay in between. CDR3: CASSPRGSPLHF. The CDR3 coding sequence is TGTGCCAGCAGCCCAAGAGGTTCACCCCTCCACTTT.

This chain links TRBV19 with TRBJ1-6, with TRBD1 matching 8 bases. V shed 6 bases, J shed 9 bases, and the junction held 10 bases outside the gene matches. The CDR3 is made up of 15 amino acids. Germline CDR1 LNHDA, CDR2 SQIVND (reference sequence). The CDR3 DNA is TGTGCCAGTAGCACATCGACAGGGGCGGTTTCACCCCTCCACTTT. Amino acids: CASSTSTGAVSPLHF.

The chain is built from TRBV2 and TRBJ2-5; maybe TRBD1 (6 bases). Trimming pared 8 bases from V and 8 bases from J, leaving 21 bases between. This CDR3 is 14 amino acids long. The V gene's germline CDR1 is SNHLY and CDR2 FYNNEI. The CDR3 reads CASCTGKGHVTQYF. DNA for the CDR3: TGTGCCAGCTGTACAGGGAAGGGCCACGTAACCCAGTACTTC.

The CDR3 DNA reads as TGTGCCAGCAGCTTAGCAGGGGGCGGTTACGAGCAGTACTTC. It codes for CASSLAGGGYEQYF. This sequence joins TRBV7-9 and TRBJ2-7; TRBD1 matches at 7 bases. Trimming at V came to 0 bases and at J to 4 bases, leaving 3 bases not matched to a gene. CDR3 length: 14 residues. Germline V gives CDR1 SEHNR, CDR2 FQNEAQ (reference sequence).

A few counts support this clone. In DNA form, the CDR3 reads TGCGCCAGCAGCTTCGATGCGGGGACGAACGAGCAGTACTTC. The encoded protein is CASSFDAGTNEQYF. V gene TRBV5-1 combines with J gene TRBJ2-7, with D maybe TRBD2 (6 bases). In germline, CDR1 is SGHRS, CDR2 YFSETQ. V lost 2 bases and J 5 bases, leaving 14 bases between the germline ends. The CDR3 totals 14 residues.

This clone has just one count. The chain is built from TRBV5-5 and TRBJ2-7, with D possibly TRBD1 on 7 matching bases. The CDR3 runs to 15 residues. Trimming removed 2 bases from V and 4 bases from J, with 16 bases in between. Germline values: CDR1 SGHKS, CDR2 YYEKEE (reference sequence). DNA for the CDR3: TGTGCCAGCAGCTTCCCAGGGGGGAGGAGATACGAGCAGTACTTC. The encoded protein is CASSFPGGRRYEQYF.

DNA of the CDR3: TGTGCCAGCAGCCATCTATCAGGGGGCATCACTGAAGCTTTCTTT. This encodes CASSHLSGGITEAFF. V gene TRBV3-1 (or the pseudogene TRBV3-2) combines with J gene TRBJ1-1, with 8 bases that match TRBD1. Trimming cost V 3 bases and J 4 bases; bases outside gene matches: 7. Germline V gives CDR1 LGHDT, CDR2 YNNKEL (reference sequence). The CDR3 length is 15 residues.

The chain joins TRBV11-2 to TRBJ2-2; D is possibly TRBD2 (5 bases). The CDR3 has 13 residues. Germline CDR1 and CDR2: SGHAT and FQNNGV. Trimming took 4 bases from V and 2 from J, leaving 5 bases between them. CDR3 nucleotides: TGTGCCAGCAGCTGGACTAACACCGGGGAGCTGTTTTTT. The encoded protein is CASSWTNTGELFF. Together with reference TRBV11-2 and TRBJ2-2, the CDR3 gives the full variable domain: EAGVAQSPRYKIIEKRQSVAFWCNPISGHATLYWYQQILGQGPKLLIQFQNNGVVDDSQLPKDRFSAERLKGVDSTLKIQPAKLEDSAVYLCASSWTNTGELFFGEGSRLTVL.

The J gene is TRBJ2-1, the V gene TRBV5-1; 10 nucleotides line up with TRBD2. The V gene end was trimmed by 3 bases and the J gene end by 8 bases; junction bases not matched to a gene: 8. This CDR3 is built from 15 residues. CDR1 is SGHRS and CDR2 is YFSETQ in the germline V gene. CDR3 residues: CASSSGLAVGHEQFF. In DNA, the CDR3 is TGCGCCAGCAGCTCCGGACTAGCGGTGGGCCATGAGCAGTTCTTC.

The CDR3 bases are TGTGCCAGCAGCTTAGAGGGCCGACTAGCTTTACAAGAGACCCAGTACTTC. This translates into CASSLEGRLALQETQYF. The V call is TRBV7-2, the J call TRBJ2-5; 7 bases are shared with TRBD2. The CDR3 extends over 17 amino acids. Unmatched junction bases numbered 10, after V lost 1 base and J lost 2 bases. The germline V gene encodes CDR1 SGHTA and CDR2 FQGNSA.

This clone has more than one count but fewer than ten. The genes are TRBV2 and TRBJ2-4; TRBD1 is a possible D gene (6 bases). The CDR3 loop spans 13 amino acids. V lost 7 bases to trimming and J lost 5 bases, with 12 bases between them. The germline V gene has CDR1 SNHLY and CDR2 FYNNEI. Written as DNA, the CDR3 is TGTGCCAGCAAGACGGACAGCGAAAACATTCAGTACTTC. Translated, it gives CASKTDSENIQYF.

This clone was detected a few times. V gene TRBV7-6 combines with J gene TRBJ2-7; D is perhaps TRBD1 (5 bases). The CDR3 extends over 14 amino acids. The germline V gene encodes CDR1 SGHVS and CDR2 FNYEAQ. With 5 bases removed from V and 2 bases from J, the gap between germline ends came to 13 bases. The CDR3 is CASSPNDRPYEQYF. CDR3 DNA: TGTGCCAGCAGCCCAAACGACAGACCCTACGAGCAGTACTTC.

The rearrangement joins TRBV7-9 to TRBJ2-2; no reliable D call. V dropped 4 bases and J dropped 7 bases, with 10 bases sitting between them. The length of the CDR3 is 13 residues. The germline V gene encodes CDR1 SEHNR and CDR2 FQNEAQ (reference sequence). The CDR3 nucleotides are TGTGCCAGCAGCTCCCTTATTGTCGGGGAGCTGTTTTTT. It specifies CASSSLIVGELFF.

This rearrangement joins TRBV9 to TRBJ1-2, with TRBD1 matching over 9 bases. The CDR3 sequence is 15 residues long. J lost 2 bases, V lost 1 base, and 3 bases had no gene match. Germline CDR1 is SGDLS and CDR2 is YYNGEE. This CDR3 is CASSVWDRANYGYTF. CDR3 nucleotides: TGTGCCAGCAGCGTATGGGACAGGGCGAACTATGGCTACACCTTC. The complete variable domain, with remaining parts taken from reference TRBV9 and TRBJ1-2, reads DSGVTQTPKHLITATGQRVTLRCSPRSGDLSVYWYQQSLDQGLQFLIQYYNGEERAKGNILERFSAQQFPDLHSELNLSSLELGDSALYFCASSVWDRANYGYTFGSGTRLTVV.

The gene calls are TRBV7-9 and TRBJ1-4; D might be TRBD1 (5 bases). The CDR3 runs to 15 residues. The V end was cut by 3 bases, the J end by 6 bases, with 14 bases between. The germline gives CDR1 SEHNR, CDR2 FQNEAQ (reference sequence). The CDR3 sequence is CASSFWTKAYEKLFF. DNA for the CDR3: TGTGCCAGCAGCTTTTGGACAAAGGCTTATGAAAAACTGTTTTTT.

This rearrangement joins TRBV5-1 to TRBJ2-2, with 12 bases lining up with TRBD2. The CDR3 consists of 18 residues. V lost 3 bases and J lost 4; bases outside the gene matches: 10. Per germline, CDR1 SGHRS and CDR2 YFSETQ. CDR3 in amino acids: CASSSRSTSGGSTGELFF. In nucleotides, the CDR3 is TGCGCCAGCAGCTCCCGTTCGACTAGCGGGGGATCCACCGGGGAGCTGTTTTTT. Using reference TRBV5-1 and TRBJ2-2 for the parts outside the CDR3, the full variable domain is KAGVTQTPRYLIKTRGQQVTLSCSPISGHRSVSWYQQTPGQGLQFLFEYFSETQRNKGNFPGRFSGRQFSNSRSEMNVSTLELGDSALYLCASSSRSTSGGSTGELFFGEGSRLTVL.

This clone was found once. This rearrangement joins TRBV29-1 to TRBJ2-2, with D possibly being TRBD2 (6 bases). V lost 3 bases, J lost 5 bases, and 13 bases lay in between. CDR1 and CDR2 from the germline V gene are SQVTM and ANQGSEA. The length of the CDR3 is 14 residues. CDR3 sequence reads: CSVEVRDETGELFF. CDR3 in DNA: TGCAGCGTTGAGGTGCGGGACGAGACCGGGGAGCTGTTTTTT.

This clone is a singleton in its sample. CDR3 sequence reads: CASSRRGSGGNFNEQFF. The CDR3 bases are TGTGCCAGCAGCCGTCGTGGATCAGGGGGCAATTTCAATGAGCAGTTCTTC. This chain joins TRBV5-6 and TRBJ2-1; 8 bases are shared with TRBD1. V was clipped by 4 bases and J by 6 bases; unmatched bases: 15. This CDR3 has 17 amino acids. Germline values: CDR1 SGHDT, CDR2 YYEEEE.

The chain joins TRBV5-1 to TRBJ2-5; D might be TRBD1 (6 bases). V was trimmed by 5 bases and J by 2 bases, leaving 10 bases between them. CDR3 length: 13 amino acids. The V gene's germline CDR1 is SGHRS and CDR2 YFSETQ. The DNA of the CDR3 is TGCGCCAGCAGGAATACAGGGCAAGAGACCCAGTACTTC. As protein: CASRNTGQETQYF.

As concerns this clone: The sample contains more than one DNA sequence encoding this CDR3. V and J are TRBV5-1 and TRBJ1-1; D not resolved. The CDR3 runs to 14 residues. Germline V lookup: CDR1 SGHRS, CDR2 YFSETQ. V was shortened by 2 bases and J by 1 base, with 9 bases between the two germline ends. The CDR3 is CASSFDGGNTEAFF. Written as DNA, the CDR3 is TGCGCCAGCAGCTTTGATGGCGGGAACACTGAAGCTTTCTTT.

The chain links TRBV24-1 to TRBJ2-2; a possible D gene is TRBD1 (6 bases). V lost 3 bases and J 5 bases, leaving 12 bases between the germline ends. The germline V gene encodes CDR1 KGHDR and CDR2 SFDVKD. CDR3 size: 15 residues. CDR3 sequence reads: CATSDPRTDTGELFF. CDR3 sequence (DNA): TGTGCCACCAGTGATCCCCGGACAGATACCGGGGAGCTGTTTTTT.

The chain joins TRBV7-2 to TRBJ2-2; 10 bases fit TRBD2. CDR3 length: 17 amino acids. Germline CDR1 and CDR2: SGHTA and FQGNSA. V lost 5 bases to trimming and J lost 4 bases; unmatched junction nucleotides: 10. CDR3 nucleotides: TGTGCCAGCAGCCCCCTAGCGGGAGCCCTCTTCACCGGGGAGCTGTTTTTT. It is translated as CASSPLAGALFTGELFF.

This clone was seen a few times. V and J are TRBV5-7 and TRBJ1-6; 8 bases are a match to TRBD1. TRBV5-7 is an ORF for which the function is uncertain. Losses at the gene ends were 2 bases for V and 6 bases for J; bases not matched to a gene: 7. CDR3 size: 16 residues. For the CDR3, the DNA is TGTGCCAGCAGCTTCACCGACAGGGGAGGTAATTCACCCCTCCACTTT. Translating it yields CASSFTDRGGNSPLHF.

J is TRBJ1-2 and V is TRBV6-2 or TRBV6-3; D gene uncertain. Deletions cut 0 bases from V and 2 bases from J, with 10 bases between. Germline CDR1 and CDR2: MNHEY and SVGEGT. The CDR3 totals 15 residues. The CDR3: CASSYSGSSNYGYTF. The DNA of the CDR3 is TGTGCCAGCAGTTACTCGGGGAGCTCCAACTATGGCTACACCTTC.

The CDR3: CASSLTSGGANEQFF. The CDR3 coding sequence is TGTGCCAGCAGCCTTACTAGCGGGGGGGCAAATGAGCAGTTCTTC. The gene calls are TRBV4-2 and TRBJ2-1, with 13 nucleotides matching TRBD2. Germline V gene data show CDR1 as LGHNA and CDR2 as YNFKEQ. The CDR3 is made up of 15 amino acids. V lost 4 bases, J lost 7 bases, and 4 bases stayed unmatched.